One sample yielded the 29 T cell receptor beta chains listed below, sequenced in a study of blood T cell repertoires in COVID-19. Clones were sequenced by immunoSEQ multiplex PCR, and TCRdb holds only the in-frame ones, with some missing. Here the sample spans roughly 200,000 clones, about 86% being singletons. Sequencing used peripheral blood. These receptors came from a man in his fifties or sixties who had recovered from COVID-19.

The chain carries TRBV9 and TRBJ2-5; a possible D gene is TRBD1 (6 bases). CDR3 length equals 14 residues. Germline V lookup: CDR1 SGDLS, CDR2 YYNGEE. The V gene lost 4 bases and the J gene lost 0 bases, with 10 bases spanning the gap. This CDR3 reads CASSQGRHQETQYF. The CDR3, as DNA: TGTGCCAGCAGCCAGGGGAGACACCAAGAGACCCAGTACTTC.

The chain links TRBV6-5 to TRBJ2-2; 7 bases fit TRBD2. Germline CDR1 and CDR2: MNHEY and SVGAGI. This CDR3 is 15 amino acids long. The V segment lost 6 bases and the J segment 0 bases; nucleotides outside the gene matches: 4. The CDR3 DNA reads TGTGCCAGCAGGGGAGGGTTACCGAACACCGGGGAGCTGTTTTTT. It yields the protein CASRGGLPNTGELFF.

The chain has TRBV27 and TRBJ2-7; TRBD1 agrees at 9 bases. Germline values: CDR1 MNHEY, CDR2 SMNVEV (reference sequence). The CDR3 spans 14 residues. V lost 4 bases, J lost 3 bases, and 4 bases stayed unmatched. The CDR3 nucleotides read TGTGCCAGCAGTTCCTCGGACAGGGGCTACGAGCAGTACTTC. Amino acid sequence: CASSSSDRGYEQYF.

This chain joins TRBV6-1 and TRBJ1-5, with D maybe TRBD1 (5 bases). V shed 2 bases and J shed 6 bases, with 8 bases lying between them. The CDR3 runs to 13 residues. Germline CDR1 is MNHNS and CDR2 is SASEGT. The CDR3 coding sequence is TGTGCCAGCAGTGAACAGGGAAGTCAGCCCCAGCATTTT. The encoded protein is CASSEQGSQPQHF.

The rearrangement links TRBV30 to TRBJ2-3; 10 bases line up with TRBD2. CDR1 is GTSNPN and CDR2 is SVGIG in the germline V gene (reference sequence). The J segment lost 4 bases and the V segment lost 0 bases, leaving 4 bases of the junction unmatched. The CDR3 is 15 amino acids. CDR3 DNA: TGTGCCTGGAGTGTAGCGGGGGGGCACCCAGATACGCAGTATTTT. This encodes CAWSVAGGHPDTQYF.

The rearrangement joins TRBV7-2 to TRBJ2-7; D remains unclear. The CDR3 consists of 12 residues. Trimming shortened V by 1 base and J by 3 bases, and 4 bases separated the two germline ends. Germline V gene sequence: CDR1 SGHTA, CDR2 FQGNSA. CDR3 DNA sequence: TGTGCCAGCAGCTTAGTGAGCTACGAGCAGTACTTC. This translates into CASSLVSYEQYF.

V usage is TRBV11-2 and J usage is TRBJ1-2, with D maybe TRBD1 (6 bases). Trimming took off 3 bases at V and 5 bases at J, with 10 bases between the two ends. The CDR3 extends over 13 amino acids. Germline CDR1 SGHAT, CDR2 FQNNGV. Here the CDR3 reads CASSFTGYYGYTF. In DNA form, the CDR3 reads TGTGCCAGCAGCTTTACAGGGTATTATGGCTACACCTTC. Looking up the rest from reference TRBV11-2 and TRBJ1-2 gives the full variable domain: EAGVAQSPRYKIIEKRQSVAFWCNPISGHATLYWYQQILGQGPKLLIQFQNNGVVDDSQLPKDRFSAERLKGVDSTLKIQPAKLEDSAVYLCASSFTGYYGYTFGSGTRLTVV.

The genes are TRBV5-1 and TRBJ2-1; the match to TRBD2 covers 7 bases. Germline V gene sequence: CDR1 SGHRS, CDR2 YFSETQ. V lost 1 base and J lost 6; bases outside the gene matches: 10. This CDR3 contains 16 residues. CDR3 nucleotide sequence: TGCGCCAGCAGCTTGATCGGCGCGCGGGGGTCCAATGAGCAGTTCTTC. Protein: CASSLIGARGSNEQFF. The full variable domain, rest sourced from reference TRBV5-1 and TRBJ2-1, is KAGVTQTPRYLIKTRGQQVTLSCSPISGHRSVSWYQQTPGQGLQFLFEYFSETQRNKGNFPGRFSGRQFSNSRSEMNVSTLELGDSALYLCASSLIGARGSNEQFFGPGTRLTVL.

This rearrangement joins TRBV10-1 to TRBJ1-4; D unclear. The V gene's germline CDR1 is WNHNN and CDR2 SYGVQD (reference sequence). The CDR3 length is 14 residues. The V end was cut by 10 bases, the J end by 8 bases, with 20 bases between. The CDR3 DNA reads TGCGCCACTAGCGCTGGGGAACCCGGCGAAAAACTGTTTTTT. It yields the protein CATSAGEPGEKLFF.

The chain recombines TRBV7-2 with TRBJ1-1, with 7 bases identical to TRBD1. The J segment lost 0 bases and the V segment lost 5 bases, leaving 6 bases of the junction unmatched. The CDR3 has 15 residues. Germline V gene lookup returns CDR1 SGHTA and CDR2 FQGNSA. CDR3 region: CASSPDGQVNTEAFF. CDR3 in DNA: TGTGCCAGCAGCCCAGATGGACAGGTGAACACTGAAGCTTTCTTT.

The chain combines TRBV5-5 with TRBJ1-4; 7 bases fit TRBD1. The CDR3 totals 15 residues. The junction had 6 bases not matched to a gene; V was cut back by 4 bases and J by 3 bases. Germline lookup yields CDR1 SGHKS and CDR2 YYEKEE (reference sequence). The CDR3 is CASSVAGTANEKLFF. The CDR3 coding sequence is TGTGCCAGCAGCGTGGCCGGGACAGCTAATGAAAAACTGTTTTTT.

The rearrangement links TRBV10-3 to TRBJ1-4; the D gene is possibly TRBD1 (5 bases). Germline V CDR1 and CDR2: ENHRY, SYGVKD. Deletions cut 11 bases from V and 3 bases from J, with 13 bases between. The CDR3 consists of 13 residues. CDR3 protein: CALRGGANEKLFF. The CDR3 coding sequence is TGTGCCCTGCGTGGGGGGGCTAATGAAAAACTGTTTTTT.

The rearrangement links TRBV18 to TRBJ1-6; D is unclear. There are 15 residues in the CDR3. CDR1 and CDR2 (germline): KGHSH, LQKENI. The V end was cut by 6 bases, the J end by 0 bases, with 9 bases between. This CDR3 reads CASSSASSYNSPLHF. Written as DNA, the CDR3 is TGTGCCAGCTCCAGCGCGAGCTCCTATAATTCACCCCTCCACTTT.

This clone has just one count. J is TRBJ2-7 and V is TRBV13, with 9 positions matching TRBD1. Trimming took 5 bases from V and 5 from J; bases not matched to a gene: 7. There are 14 residues in the CDR3. Germline V gives CDR1 PRHDT, CDR2 FYEKMQ (reference sequence). CDR3 in DNA: TGTGCCAGCAGCCTCGCCGGGACAGGGCACGAGCAGTACTTC. It is translated as CASSLAGTGHEQYF.

The chain couples TRBV5-1 to TRBJ2-7; TRBD2 matches 12 bases. Unmatched junction bases numbered 12, after V lost 0 bases and J lost 5 bases. This CDR3 is built from 18 residues. Germline loops: CDR1 SGHRS, CDR2 YFSETQ. The CDR3 nucleotides read TGCGCCAGCAGCTTGGCGGCTAGCGGGAGGGCCGGTTTGGACGAGCAGTACTTC. Protein product: CASSLAASGRAGLDEQYF.

The V and J genes are TRBV27 and TRBJ2-7; TRBD1 matches at 7 bases. The CDR3 covers 14 residues. The germline V gene encodes CDR1 MNHEY and CDR2 SMNVEV (reference sequence). V shed 8 bases, J shed 7 bases, and the junction held 14 bases outside the gene matches. The CDR3 protein is CASGRRQGLREQYF. The CDR3 DNA follows: TGTGCCAGCGGACGAAGACAGGGTCTAAGGGAGCAGTACTTC.

The chain couples TRBV19 to TRBJ1-5; the D gene is possibly TRBD1 (6 bases). This CDR3 has 15 amino acids. The V end lost 5 bases, the J end lost 5 bases, and 16 bases lay between the germline ends. CDR1 and CDR2 from the germline V gene are LNHDA and SQIVND (reference sequence). CDR3 sequence (DNA): TGTGCCAGTAGTGTCTTACGACAGGAGCATCAGCCCCAGCATTTT. Translation gives CASSVLRQEHQPQHF.

This rearrangement joins TRBV6-1 to TRBJ1-6, with D possibly matching TRBD1 (6 bases). CDR3 length equals 19 residues. Germline V lookup: CDR1 MNHNS, CDR2 SASEGT. Trimming stripped 0 bases from V and 1 base from J, with 16 bases between. This chain's CDR3 is CASSEAPWTEGSYNSPLHF. The CDR3, as DNA: TGTGCCAGCAGTGAAGCGCCCTGGACAGAAGGATCCTATAATTCACCCCTCCACTTT.

The gene calls are TRBV5-1 and TRBJ2-3; 7 bases map to TRBD1. Per germline, CDR1 SGHRS and CDR2 YFSETQ. Unmatched junction bases numbered 11, after V lost 7 bases and J lost 3 bases. The CDR3 extends over 15 amino acids. DNA of the CDR3: TGCGCCAGCCTCCCTCTAGACAGGGCTACAGATACGCAGTATTTT. It encodes CASLPLDRATDTQYF.

The chain has TRBV12-3 or TRBV12-4 and TRBJ1-6; D ambiguous. The length of the CDR3 is 11 residues. The V end lost 8 bases, the J end lost 8 bases, and 7 bases lay between the germline ends. Here the CDR3 DNA reads TGTGCCAGCCAAGAGTATTCACCCCTCCACTTT. As protein: CASQEYSPLHF.

The V and J genes are TRBV4-2 and TRBJ1-6, with a weak D call TRBD1 (5 bases). V lost 2 bases and J lost 12, with 14 bases in between. The CDR3 runs 14 residues. The germline CDR1 and CDR2 sequences are LGHNA and YNFKEQ. Here the CDR3 DNA reads TGTGCCAGCAGCCAACCGGCCTCGGGGGAACCCCTCCACTTT. This codes for CASSQPASGEPLHF.

Only one count was recorded for this clone. This chain uses TRBV13 with TRBJ1-6; TRBD1 matches 7 bases. CDR3 length: 17 amino acids. Trimming at V came to 2 bases and at J to 9 bases, leaving 13 bases not matched to a gene. Germline CDR1 PRHDT, CDR2 FYEKMQ (reference sequence). CDR3 region: CASSLTRVGGHTSPLHF. The CDR3 DNA reads TGTGCCAGCAGCTTAACACGGGTAGGGGGCCACACTTCACCCCTCCACTTT.

This chain joins TRBV28 and TRBJ2-2; 8 nucleotides align to TRBD1. Germline loops: CDR1 MDHEN, CDR2 SYDVKM. The CDR3 totals 16 residues. V shed 5 bases and J 6 bases; nucleotides not matched to a gene: 11. DNA of the CDR3: TGTGCCAGCAGTCTCACTTCAGGGGGCGCGTCCGGGGAGCTGTTTTTT. Protein: CASSLTSGGASGELFF.

V is TRBV11-1 and J is TRBJ1-2; the match to TRBD1 covers 7 bases. The J segment lost 4 bases and the V segment lost 3 bases, leaving 11 bases of the junction unmatched. This CDR3 comprises 16 residues. Looked up from germline, CDR1 is SGHAT and CDR2 is FQDESV (reference sequence). This CDR3 reads CASSLTRRGGIYGYTF. CDR3 bases: TGTGCCAGCAGCTTGACCCGACGAGGGGGCATCTATGGCTACACCTTC.

The gene calls are TRBV3-1 (or the pseudogene TRBV3-2) and TRBJ2-1; D is unresolved. The germline V and J ends were trimmed by 2 bases and 8 bases, with 10 bases remaining between them. This CDR3 region has 13 residues. CDR1 is LGHDT and CDR2 is YNNKEL in the germline V gene (reference sequence). CDR3 region: CASSQLVIHEQFF. CDR3 DNA sequence: TGTGCCAGCAGCCAACTAGTTATCCATGAGCAGTTCTTC.

This clone was observed many times. This chain joins TRBV19 and TRBJ2-7, with 7 positions matching TRBD1. CDR3 size: 14 residues. The V and J ends lost 5 bases and 1 base, in that order; junction bases with no gene match: 5. Germline CDR1 and CDR2: LNHDA and SQIVND (reference sequence). CDR3 DNA sequence: TGTGCCAGTAGTGCCGGACAGGTTTCCTACGAGCAGTACTTC. Amino acid sequence: CASSAGQVSYEQYF.

This clone was detected a few times. The chain uses TRBV5-4 and TRBJ1-1, with D possibly matching TRBD1 (6 bases). This CDR3 comprises 15 residues. In germline, CDR1 is SGHNT, CDR2 YYREEE (reference sequence). Between the trimmed V and J ends, which lost 0 bases and 1 base, there was a span of 10 bases. The chain's CDR3 is CASSLDRDRNTEAFF. CDR3 nucleotide sequence: TGTGCCAGCAGCTTGGACAGGGACCGGAACACTGAAGCTTTCTTT. The full variable domain, in which reference TRBV5-4 and TRBJ1-1 provide the parts outside the CDR3, is ETGVTQSPTHLIKTRGQQVTLRCSSQSGHNTVSWYQQALGQGPQFIFQYYREEENGRGNFPPRFSGLQFPNYSSELNVNALELDDSALYLCASSLDRDRNTEAFFGQGTRLTVV.

The chain has TRBV5-4 and TRBJ2-7; the match to TRBD1 covers 7 bases. J gave up 9 bases and V 6 bases, and 12 bases lay outside the gene matches. The germline V gene has CDR1 SGHNT and CDR2 YYREEE (reference sequence). The CDR3 loop spans 13 amino acids. CDR3 bases: TGTGCCAGCATGGACAGGCCGACCGGGGTGCAGTACTTC. Translating gives CASMDRPTGVQYF.

The chain couples TRBV5-1 to TRBJ1-6; TRBD1 aligns across 7 bases. The CDR3 extends over 14 amino acids. Trimming removed 3 bases from V and 8 bases from J; junction bases left unmatched: 5. Germline V gene data show CDR1 as SGHRS and CDR2 as YFSETQ. The CDR3 nucleotides read TGCGCCAGCAGCTCGACAGGGCCATATTCACCCCTCCACTTT. It codes for CASSSTGPYSPLHF.